A selection of T cell receptor beta chains follows, all from one sample in a study of T cells in Graves' hyperthyroidism and ophthalmopathy. TCRdb called the multiplex PCR reads again in MiXCR, with one record for every CDR3 protein. Here the sample spans hundreds of thousands of distinct CDR3 sequences, about 45% being singletons. What was sequenced was peripheral blood or thyroid tissue (not recorded which). The receptors were gathered from an adult man with Graves' disease, either hyperthyroidism or ophthalmopathy (not recorded which). The CDR3 runs from the conserved cysteine through the conserved F or W. A D gene is named only where the DNA matches it firmly. Clone size is not always given. Where it is, it says once, few, many or a class for expanded clones.

>TRBJ1-1|TRBV7-8|14|NA|TRBD1
TGTGCCAGCAGTTTCCTGGGACAGGGCACTGAAGCTTTCTTT
CASSFLGQGTEAFF
>TRBJ1-5|TRBV20-1|15|NA|NA
TGCAGTGCTAGAGAGCGGGACGCTAGCAATCAGCCCCAGCATTTT
CSARERDASNQPQHF
>TRBJ1-4|TRBV29-1|14|NA|NA
TGCAGCGTTGAAACTAGCGGAGAGGGTGAAAAACTGTTTTTT
CSVETSGEGEKLFF
>TRBJ1-2|TRBV2|12|NA|NA
TGTGCCAGCTTCTCGGACGGAGATGGCTACACCTTC
CASFSDGDGYTF
>TRBJ1-2|TRBV20-1|16|NA|NA
TGCAGTGCTCGAGGACAGCCCGCGGAAGCTAACTATGGCTACACCTTC
CSARGQPAEANYGYTF
>TRBJ2-7|TRBV29-1|12|NA|TRBD1
TGCAGCGTCGGACAGGGGGCCCACGAGCAGTACTTC
CSVGQGAHEQYF
>TRBJ1-2|TRBV20-1|11|many|NA
TGCAGTGCTAGGGACCGGGGGCTCTACACCTTC
CSARDRGLYTF
>TRBJ1-4|TRBV7-2|16|NA|NA
TGTGCCAGCAGTCCCTCTAGGGTCAACACTAATGAAAAACTGTTTTTT
CASSPSRVNTNEKLFF
>TRBJ1-2|TRBV7-9|14|NA|NA
TGTGCCAGCACCACGCCAGGCAATTACTATGGCTACACCTTC
CASTTPGNYYGYTF
>TRBJ1-2|TRBV5-1|14|NA|NA
TGCGCCGGCAGCTTGGTCCTAGCGGGCTATGGCTACACCTTC
CAGSLVLAGYGYTF
>TRBJ2-7|TRBV2|19|NA|TRBD1
TGTGCCAGCAGTGACCCCGGACAGGGGTCGTGGTGGGACTCCTACGAGCAGTACTTC
CASSDPGQGSWWDSYEQYF
>TRBJ1-5|TRBV7-8|14|NA|NA
TGTGCCAGCAGCTTATCCAGGGCCTATCAGCCCCGGCATTTT
CASSLSRAYQPRHF
>TRBJ1-3|TRBV13|13|many|NA
TGTGCCAGCAGCTTAGTCGCTGGAAACACCATATATTTT
CASSLVAGNTIYF
>TRBJ1-1|TRBV7-9|13|many|NA
TGTGCCAGCAGCGATGGGCCCGACACTGAAGCTTTCTTT
CASSDGPDTEAFF
>TRBJ1-4|TRBV25-1|14|many|NA
TGTGCCAGCAGTGAATTCGGGACGTATGAAAAACTGTTTTTT
CASSEFGTYEKLFF
>TRBJ2-7|TRBV7-9|14|many|TRBD1
TGTGCCAGCAGCCCCCGGGACAGATCCTACGAGCAGTACTTC
CASSPRDRSYEQYF
>TRBJ1-1|TRBV10-3|17|once|NA
TGTGCCAGCAGTTTAATCAAGGGAACACAGTATAACACTGAAGCTTTCTTT
CASSLIKGTQYNTEAFF